One sample yielded the 31 T cell receptor beta chains listed below, sequenced in a study of beta chain features in type 1 diabetes. The isolated RNA, all of it, was reverse transcribed, so expressed TCRB transcripts were what got sequenced. The assay was immunoSEQ multiplex PCR, and TCRdb's table has in-frame clones only and misses some. The sample has some 230,000 clones; 9.6% are singletons. The specimen sequenced was naive CD4+ T cells from blood. These receptors were taken from a woman aged 18 to 35 in good health.

Turning to this clone: A much larger clone lies a single base off, so this may be a read error. The chain uses TRBV5-4 and TRBJ1-1; 7 bases are shared with TRBD1. This CDR3 comprises 14 residues. The V and J ends lost 0 bases and 1 base, in that order; junction bases with no gene match: 0. CDR1 is SGHNT, CDR2 YYREEE, per germline (reference sequence). CDR3 loop: CASSLDRGNTEAFF. As DNA, the CDR3 is TGTGCCAGCAGCTTGGACAGGGGGAACACTGAAGCTTTCTTT.

This clone has more than one count but fewer than ten. The genes are TRBV6-1 and TRBJ1-3; possibly TRBD1 for D (5 bases). This CDR3 contains 15 residues. Germline-derived CDR1 and CDR2 are MNHNS and SASEGT. Trimming shortened V by 8 bases and J by 2 bases, and 16 bases separated the two germline ends. In nucleotides, the CDR3 is TGTGCCAGCGCAGAGCGGGACGGCCCTGGAAACACCATATATTTT. Translation gives CASAERDGPGNTIYF.

The chain joins TRBV9 to TRBJ2-7; 8 nucleotides line up with TRBD1. Losses at the gene ends were 3 bases for V and 2 bases for J; bases not matched to a gene: 4. Germline lookup yields CDR1 SGDLS and CDR2 YYNGEE. The CDR3 contains 14 residues. The CDR3 spells CASSAGQAAYEQYF. CDR3 nucleotides: TGTGCCAGCAGCGCGGGACAGGCCGCCTACGAGCAGTACTTC. Supplemented by reference TRBV9 and TRBJ2-7, the full variable domain reads DSGVTQTPKHLITATGQRVTLRCSPRSGDLSVYWYQQSLDQGLQFLIQYYNGEERAKGNILERFSAQQFPDLHSELNLSSLELGDSALYFCASSAGQAAYEQYFGPGTRLTVT.

There are a few counts of this clone. The chain has TRBV9 and TRBJ2-3; possibly TRBD1 for D (5 bases). V lost 0 bases, J lost 3 bases, and 8 bases lay in between. The CDR3 extends over 14 amino acids. Germline CDR1 SGDLS, CDR2 YYNGEE. The CDR3 DNA sequence: TGTGCCAGCAGCGTAGTCCCAGGGACAGATACGCAGTATTTT. Translating gives CASSVVPGTDTQYF.

In its sample, this clone was seen a few times. This chain uses TRBV19 with TRBJ2-5; TRBD1 matches at 11 bases. The CDR3 length is 15 residues. V dropped 2 bases and J dropped 4; count of bases not matched to a gene: 3. CDR1 is LNHDA, CDR2 SQIVND, per germline (reference sequence). The CDR3 nucleotides are TGTGCCAGTAGTATATCGGGACAGGGGGGAGAGACCCAGTACTTC. It is translated as CASSISGQGGETQYF.

V and J are TRBV18 and TRBJ2-5, with a tentative D call TRBD1 (7 bases). V was pared by 2 bases and J by 3 bases, with 13 bases between. Germline loops: CDR1 KGHSH, CDR2 LQKENI. The CDR3 spans 15 residues. DNA for the CDR3: TGTGCCAGCTCACCAGGTGACAGGGAGGAAGAGACCCAGTACTTC. It yields the protein CASSPGDREEETQYF. Full variable domain (rest looked up from reference TRBV18 and TRBJ2-5): NAGVMQNPRHLVRRRGQEARLRCSPMKGHSHVYWYRQLPEEGLKFMVYLQKENIIDESGMPKERFSAEFPKEGPSILRIQQVVRGDSAAYFCASSPGDREEETQYFGPGTRLLVL.

This chain joins TRBV30 and TRBJ2-3; weak D call: TRBD1 (6 bases). Per germline, CDR1 GTSNPN and CDR2 SVGIG (reference sequence). Trimming removed 2 bases at V and 0 bases at J, with 12 bases between. The CDR3 contains 15 residues. CDR3 bases: TGTGCCTGGAGTAAACAGGGCCACAGCACAGATACGCAGTATTTT. Protein product: CAWSKQGHSTDTQYF.

The rearrangement joins TRBV29-1 to TRBJ1-5; 10 nucleotides agree with TRBD1. The V and J ends lost 4 bases and 4 bases, in that order; junction bases with no gene match: 1. The CDR3 spans 13 residues. Per the germline V gene, CDR1 is SQVTM and CDR2 is ANQGSEA. The CDR3 sequence: CSVGGQGNQPQHF. In DNA, the CDR3 is TGCAGCGTTGGGGGACAGGGGAATCAGCCCCAGCATTTT.

This clone has more than one count but fewer than ten. V is TRBV30 and J is TRBJ2-2, with D tentatively TRBD2 (5 bases). The CDR3 length is 13 residues. Germline CDR1 and CDR2: GTSNPN and SVGIG (reference sequence). V was shortened by 8 bases and J by 0 bases, with 10 bases between the two germline ends. The CDR3 sequence is CAQRLPNTGELFF. The DNA for the CDR3 is TGTGCCCAACGACTACCGAACACCGGGGAGCTGTTTTTT. Full variable domain (outside the CDR3, taken from reference TRBV30 and TRBJ2-2): SQTIHQWPATLVQPVGSPLSLECTVEGTSNPNLYWYRQAAGRGLQLLFYSVGIGQISSEVPQNLSASRPQDRQFILSSKKLLLSDSGFYLCAQRLPNTGELFFGEGSRLTVL.

This clone was counted between two and nine times. The genes are TRBV6-1 and TRBJ1-5; a possible D gene is TRBD1 (5 bases). The CDR3 loop spans 13 amino acids. V dropped 6 bases and J dropped 3 bases, with 9 bases sitting between them. Germline CDR1 is MNHNS and CDR2 is SASEGT. The CDR3 here is CASRPQVNQPQHF. The CDR3 region has the DNA TGTGCCAGCAGACCACAGGTCAATCAGCCCCAGCATTTT.

This clone has more than one count but fewer than ten. This CDR3 reads CASSGRKRTGYNEQFF. For the CDR3, the DNA is TGTGCCAGCAGTGGGCGGAAGCGGACCGGATACAATGAGCAGTTCTTC. The chain links TRBV6-1 to TRBJ2-1; a possible D gene is TRBD2 (5 bases). V was cut by 4 bases and J by 4 bases, with 17 bases left in between. Germline assignment: CDR1 MNHNS and CDR2 SASEGT. This CDR3 region has 16 residues.

This clone was detected only a few times. J is TRBJ2-7 and V is TRBV9; TRBD2 matches at 8 bases. The V gene's germline CDR1 is SGDLS and CDR2 YYNGEE. V shed 4 bases, J shed 2 bases, and the junction held 8 bases outside the gene matches. The length of the CDR3 is 15 residues. CDR3 amino acids: CASSISGTRAYEQYF. DNA of the CDR3: TGTGCCAGCAGCATCTCCGGGACTAGAGCCTACGAGCAGTACTTC.

Only a few counts were recorded for this clone. The chain employs TRBV18 and TRBJ1-1, with D perhaps matching TRBD1 (6 bases). Germline lookup yields CDR1 KGHSH and CDR2 LQKENI. This CDR3 is built from 14 residues. Trimming shortened V by 3 bases and J by 6 bases, and 14 bases separated the two germline ends. CDR3 DNA sequence: TGTGCCAGCTCACCGCAGGGGTCTGGGGCTGAAGCTTTCTTT. Translating gives CASSPQGSGAEAFF. The full variable domain, completed using reference TRBV18 and TRBJ1-1, is NAGVMQNPRHLVRRRGQEARLRCSPMKGHSHVYWYRQLPEEGLKFMVYLQKENIIDESGMPKERFSAEFPKEGPSILRIQQVVRGDSAAYFCASSPQGSGAEAFFGQGTRLTVV.

This clone was seen a handful of times. This chain joins TRBV6-4 and TRBJ1-2; TRBD1 matches 9 bases. Germline CDR1 and CDR2: MRHNA and SNTAGT. This CDR3 spans 13 amino acids. J lost 9 bases, V lost 4 bases, and 6 bases had no gene match. The CDR3 DNA sequence: TGTGCCAGCAGTGCGGGACAGGGTGGTCGCTACACCTTC. Its protein is CASSAGQGGRYTF.

This clone was counted only a few times. This rearrangement joins TRBV5-1 to TRBJ1-1; a possible D gene is TRBD1 (6 bases). Germline lookup yields CDR1 SGHRS and CDR2 YFSETQ. V lost 6 bases and J lost 6, with 21 bases in between. This CDR3 is 15 amino acids long. The CDR3 nucleotides are TGCGCCAGCACCTTAGGTGGGGGCGGGGGCCCTGAAGCTTTCTTT. This codes for CASTLGGGGGPEAFF.

This clone has a handful of counts. The rearrangement joins TRBV9 to TRBJ1-1; 12 bases are a match to TRBD1. This CDR3 comprises 16 residues. Germline CDR1 reads SGDLS; CDR2 reads YYNGEE. The ends lost 5 bases at V and 0 bases at J; junction bases unmatched: 5. CDR3 DNA sequence: TGTGCCAGCAGAACCGGGACAGGGGGCTTGAACACTGAAGCTTTCTTT. Protein product: CASRTGTGGLNTEAFF.

The rearrangement links TRBV4-1 to TRBJ2-1; 7 bases are shared with TRBD1. The length of the CDR3 is 14 residues. Trimming cost V 1 base and J 5 bases; bases outside gene matches: 2. Looked up from germline, CDR1 is MGHRA and CDR2 is YSYEKL. The CDR3 spells CASSQAGTDNEQFF. CDR3 in DNA: TGCGCCAGCAGCCAAGCCGGGACAGACAATGAGCAGTTCTTC.

This clone has a handful of counts. The chain's CDR3 is CAWSVRGAVQPQHF. CDR3 nucleotide sequence: TGTGCCTGGAGTGTACGGGGGGCGGTCCAGCCCCAGCATTTT. The chain joins TRBV30 to TRBJ1-5, with D possibly matching TRBD1 (6 bases). The CDR3 has 14 residues. Germline V gene lookup returns CDR1 GTSNPN and CDR2 SVGIG (reference sequence). V was trimmed by 0 bases and J by 7 bases, leaving 13 bases between them. The full variable domain, completed using reference TRBV30 and TRBJ1-5, is SQTIHQWPATLVQPVGSPLSLECTVEGTSNPNLYWYRQAAGRGLQLLFYSVGIGQISSEVPQNLSASRPQDRQFILSSKKLLLSDSGFYLCAWSVRGAVQPQHFGDGTRLSIL.

The genes are TRBV7-6 and TRBJ2-2; no clear D. V shed 4 bases and J shed 2 bases, with 14 bases lying between them. This CDR3 has 16 amino acids. The germline CDR1 and CDR2 sequences are SGHVS and FNYEAQ. The CDR3 reads CASSSHEWSNTGELFF. The CDR3 DNA is TGTGCCAGCAGCTCTCACGAGTGGTCTAACACCGGGGAGCTGTTTTTT.

DNA of the CDR3: TGTGCCAGCAGTTTCTCAGACAGGGAAAATCAGCCCCAGCATTTT. It translates to CASSFSDRENQPQHF. The chain links TRBV28 to TRBJ1-5, with 7 bases that match TRBD1. Unmatched junction bases numbered 6, after V lost 3 bases and J lost 4 bases. From germline, CDR1 is MDHEN and CDR2 SYDVKM. The CDR3 extends over 15 amino acids.

The chain employs TRBV15 and TRBJ2-7, with D unclear. Trimming left V 0 bases short and J 4 bases short, with 7 bases between. The CDR3 covers 13 residues. Germline V gene data show CDR1 as LNHNV and CDR2 as YYDKDF (reference sequence). DNA of the CDR3: TGTGCCACCAGCAGAGATAAGAGTTACGAGCAGTACTTC. Translation: CATSRDKSYEQYF.

This clone was seen a few times. V gene TRBV19 combines with J gene TRBJ2-1; 9 bases fit TRBD1. Looked up from germline, CDR1 is LNHDA and CDR2 is SQIVND (reference sequence). The J segment lost 7 bases and the V segment lost 9 bases, leaving 7 bases of the junction unmatched. The CDR3 loop spans 13 amino acids. The CDR3 nucleotides read TGTGCCAGCCTGGGACAGGGTAAGAATGAGCAGTTCTTC. Amino acid sequence: CASLGQGKNEQFF.

The chain links TRBV2 to TRBJ1-5, with TRBD1 matching 9 bases. Germline loops: CDR1 SNHLY, CDR2 FYNNEI. The V and J ends lost 5 bases and 4 bases, in that order; junction bases with no gene match: 9. CDR3 size: 16 residues. The DNA of the CDR3 is TGTGCCAGCAGTATAAACAGGGGGCTAGGAAATCAGCCCCAGCATTTT. Amino acid sequence: CASSINRGLGNQPQHF.

The table lists this clone with a few counts. As DNA, the CDR3 is TGTGCCAGCCCCTCTGCAACGGGACAACTTAACACTGAAGCTTTCTTT. This sequence encodes CASPSATGQLNTEAFF. This sequence joins TRBV5-6 and TRBJ1-1, with D maybe TRBD1 (6 bases). With 7 bases removed from V and 2 bases from J, the gap between germline ends came to 21 bases. CDR3 length equals 16 residues. Germline lookup yields CDR1 SGHDT and CDR2 YYEEEE.

Comments on this clone: Sequence at one end of the junction differs from germline and may be a read error. This chain uses TRBV6-6 with TRBJ1-1; no clear D gene. Germline lookup yields CDR1 MNHNY and CDR2 SVGAGI (reference sequence). CDR3 size: 12 residues. CDR3 in amino acids: CAGRHTNTEAFF. The CDR3 bases are TGTGCCGGCAGACATACGAACACTGAAGCTTTCTTT.

This clone is a singleton in its sample. V is TRBV5-4 and J is TRBJ2-7; 8 bases fit TRBD2. This CDR3 is built from 13 residues. Per germline, CDR1 SGHNT and CDR2 YYREEE (reference sequence). V shed 5 bases and J 3 bases; nucleotides not matched to a gene: 4. The CDR3 DNA sequence: TGTGCCAGCAGTCCGGGGGGGTTCTACGAGCAGTACTTC. Amino acids: CASSPGGFYEQYF.

The J gene is TRBJ2-5, the V gene TRBV7-3; D not certain. The CDR3 is made up of 13 amino acids. Trimming took 1 base from V and 2 from J, leaving 5 bases between them. Germline CDR1 and CDR2: SGHTA and FQGTGA. The CDR3 is CASSLRAQETQYF. The CDR3 nucleotides read TGTGCCAGCAGCTTAAGAGCGCAAGAGACCCAGTACTTC.

V and J are TRBV9 and TRBJ1-2; 9 bases match TRBD1. The CDR3 covers 15 residues. The germline V gene has CDR1 SGDLS and CDR2 YYNGEE. Losses at the gene ends were 4 bases for V and 5 bases for J; bases not matched to a gene: 9. CDR3 in amino acids: CASSPGTGKVYGYTF. As DNA, the CDR3 is TGTGCCAGCAGCCCGGGGACAGGGAAAGTATATGGCTACACCTTC.

The chain recombines TRBV5-1 with TRBJ1-4, with 9 bases aligning to TRBD1. Germline assignment: CDR1 SGHRS and CDR2 YFSETQ. This CDR3 is built from 13 residues. Trimming cost V 6 bases and J 8 bases; bases outside gene matches: 5. The CDR3 bases are TGCGCCAGCAAGTCCGGGACAGGGGAAAAACTGTTTTTT. This sequence encodes CASKSGTGEKLFF.

This clone was found a few times. The rearrangement links TRBV7-9 to TRBJ2-3; D perhaps matches TRBD1 (5 bases). CDR1 and CDR2 (germline): SEHNR, FQNEAQ (reference sequence). The ends were cut back, 5 bases at V and 7 bases at J, with 10 bases in the middle. This CDR3 is built from 12 residues. CDR3 amino acids: CASSAKGYTQYF. CDR3 DNA: TGTGCCAGCAGCGCGAAGGGGTATACGCAGTATTTT.

This clone turned up a few times. The rearrangement uses TRBV30 and TRBJ2-5; no clear D. The length of the CDR3 is 13 residues. CDR1 is GTSNPN and CDR2 is SVGIG in the germline V gene (reference sequence). V dropped 2 bases and J dropped 1 base, with 8 bases sitting between them. CDR3 sequence reads: CAWSISFQETQYF. Here the CDR3 DNA reads TGTGCCTGGAGTATTTCTTTCCAAGAGACCCAGTACTTC.